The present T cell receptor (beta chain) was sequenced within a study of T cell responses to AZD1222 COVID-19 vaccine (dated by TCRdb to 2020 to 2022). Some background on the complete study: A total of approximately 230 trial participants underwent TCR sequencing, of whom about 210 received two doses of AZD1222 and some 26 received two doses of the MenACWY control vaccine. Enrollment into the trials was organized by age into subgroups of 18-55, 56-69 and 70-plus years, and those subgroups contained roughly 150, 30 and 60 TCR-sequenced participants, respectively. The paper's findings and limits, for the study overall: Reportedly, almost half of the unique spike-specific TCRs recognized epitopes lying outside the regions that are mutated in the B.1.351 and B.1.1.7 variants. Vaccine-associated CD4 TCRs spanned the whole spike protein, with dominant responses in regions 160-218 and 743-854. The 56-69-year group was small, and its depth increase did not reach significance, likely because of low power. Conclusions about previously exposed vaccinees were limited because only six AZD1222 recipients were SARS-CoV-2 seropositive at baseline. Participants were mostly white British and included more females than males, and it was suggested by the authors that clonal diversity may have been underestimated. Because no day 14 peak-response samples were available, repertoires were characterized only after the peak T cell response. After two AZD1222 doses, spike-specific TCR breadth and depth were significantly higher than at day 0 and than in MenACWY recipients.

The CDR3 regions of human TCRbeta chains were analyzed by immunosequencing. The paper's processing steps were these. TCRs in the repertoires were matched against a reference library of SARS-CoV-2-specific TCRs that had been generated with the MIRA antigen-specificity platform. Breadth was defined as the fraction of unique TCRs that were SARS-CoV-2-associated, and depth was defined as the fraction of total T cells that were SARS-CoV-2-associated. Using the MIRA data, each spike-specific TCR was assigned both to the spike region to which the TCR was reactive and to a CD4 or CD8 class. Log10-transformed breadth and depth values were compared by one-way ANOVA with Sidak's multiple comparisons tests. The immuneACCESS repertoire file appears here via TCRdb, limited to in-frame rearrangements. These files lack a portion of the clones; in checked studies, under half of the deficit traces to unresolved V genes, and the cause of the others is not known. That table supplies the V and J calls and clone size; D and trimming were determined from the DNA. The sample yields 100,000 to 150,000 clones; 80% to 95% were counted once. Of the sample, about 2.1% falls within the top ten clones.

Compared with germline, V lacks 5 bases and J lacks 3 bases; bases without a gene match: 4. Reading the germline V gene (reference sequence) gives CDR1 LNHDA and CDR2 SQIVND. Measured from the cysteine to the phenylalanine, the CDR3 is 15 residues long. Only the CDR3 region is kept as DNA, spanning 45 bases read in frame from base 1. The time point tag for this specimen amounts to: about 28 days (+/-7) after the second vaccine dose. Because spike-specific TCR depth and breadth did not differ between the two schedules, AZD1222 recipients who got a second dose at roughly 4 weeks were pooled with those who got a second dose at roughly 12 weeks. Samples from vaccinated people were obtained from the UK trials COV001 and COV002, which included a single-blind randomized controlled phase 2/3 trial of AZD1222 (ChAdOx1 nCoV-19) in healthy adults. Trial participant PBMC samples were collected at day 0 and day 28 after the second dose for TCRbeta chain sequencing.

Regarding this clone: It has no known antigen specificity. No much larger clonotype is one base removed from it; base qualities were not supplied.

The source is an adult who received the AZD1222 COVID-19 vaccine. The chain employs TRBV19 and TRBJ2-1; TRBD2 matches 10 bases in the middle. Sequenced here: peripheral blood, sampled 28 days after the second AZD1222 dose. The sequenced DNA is TGTGCCAGTAGTGCGGGACTAGCGAACTACAATGAGCAGTTCTTC. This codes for CASSAGLANYNEQFF.